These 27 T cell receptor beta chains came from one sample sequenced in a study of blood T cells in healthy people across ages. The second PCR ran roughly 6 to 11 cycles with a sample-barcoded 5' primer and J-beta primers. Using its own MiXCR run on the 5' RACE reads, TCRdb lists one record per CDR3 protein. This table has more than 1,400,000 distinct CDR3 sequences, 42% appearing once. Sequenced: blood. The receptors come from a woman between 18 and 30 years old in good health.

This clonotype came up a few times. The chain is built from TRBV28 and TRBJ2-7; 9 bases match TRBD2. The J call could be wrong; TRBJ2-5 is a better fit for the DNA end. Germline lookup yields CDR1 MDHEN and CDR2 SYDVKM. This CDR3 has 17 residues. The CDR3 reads CASSSRLAETGQETQYF. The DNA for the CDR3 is TGTGCCAGCAGTTCCCGACTAGCGGAGACCGGCCAAGAGACCCAGTACTTC.

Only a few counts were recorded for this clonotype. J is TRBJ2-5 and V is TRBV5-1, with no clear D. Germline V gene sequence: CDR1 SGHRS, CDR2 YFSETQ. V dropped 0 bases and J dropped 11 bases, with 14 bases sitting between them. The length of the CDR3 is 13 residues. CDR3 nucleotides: TGCGCCAGCAGCTTGGTCGTAGATGCTGAGCAGTACTTC. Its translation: CASSLVVDAEQYF.

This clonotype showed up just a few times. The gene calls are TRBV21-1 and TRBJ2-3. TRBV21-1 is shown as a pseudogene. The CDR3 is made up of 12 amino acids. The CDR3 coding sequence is TGTGCCAGCAGCAAAGCGAGGGATACGCAGTATTTT. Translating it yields CASSKARDTQYF.

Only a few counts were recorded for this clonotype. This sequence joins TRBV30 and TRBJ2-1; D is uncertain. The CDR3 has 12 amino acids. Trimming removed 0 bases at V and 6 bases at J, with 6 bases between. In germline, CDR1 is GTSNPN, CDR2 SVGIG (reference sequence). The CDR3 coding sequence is TGTGCCTGGAGTGTAGCCCTCAATGAGCAGTTCTTC. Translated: CAWSVALNEQFF.

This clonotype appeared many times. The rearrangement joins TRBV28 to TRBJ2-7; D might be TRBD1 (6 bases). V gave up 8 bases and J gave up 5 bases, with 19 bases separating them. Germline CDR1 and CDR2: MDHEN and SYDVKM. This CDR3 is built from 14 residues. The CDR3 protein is CASSPGTRPHEQYF. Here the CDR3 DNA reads TGTGCCAGCTCCCCCGGGACACGGCCCCACGAGCAGTACTTC.

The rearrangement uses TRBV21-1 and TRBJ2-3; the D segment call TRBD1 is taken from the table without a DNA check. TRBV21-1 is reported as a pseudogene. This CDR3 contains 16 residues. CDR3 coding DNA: TGTGCCAGCAGCAAACTCCCGGGACCCCTTAAAGATACGCAGTATTTT. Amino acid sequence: CASSKLPGPLKDTQYF.

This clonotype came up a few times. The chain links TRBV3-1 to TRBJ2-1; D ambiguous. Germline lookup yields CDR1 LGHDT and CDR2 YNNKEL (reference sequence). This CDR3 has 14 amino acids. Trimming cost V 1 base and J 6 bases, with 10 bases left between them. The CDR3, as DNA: TGTGCCAGCAGCCAAGGGGTAGAGGCCAATGAGCAGTTCTTC. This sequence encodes CASSQGVEANEQFF.

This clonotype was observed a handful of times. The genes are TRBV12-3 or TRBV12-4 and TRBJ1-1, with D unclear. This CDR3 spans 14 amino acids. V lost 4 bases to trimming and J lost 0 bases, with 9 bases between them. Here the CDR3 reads CASSSGIMNTEAFF. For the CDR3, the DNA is TGTGCCAGCAGTTCGGGTATCATGAACACTGAAGCTTTCTTT.

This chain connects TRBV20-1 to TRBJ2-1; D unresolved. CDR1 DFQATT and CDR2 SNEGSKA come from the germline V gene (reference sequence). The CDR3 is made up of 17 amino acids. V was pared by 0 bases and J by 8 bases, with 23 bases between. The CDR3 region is CSARDASRGVPSDEQFF. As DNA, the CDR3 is TGCAGTGCTAGAGATGCCTCGCGCGGAGTCCCCTCGGATGAGCAGTTCTTC.

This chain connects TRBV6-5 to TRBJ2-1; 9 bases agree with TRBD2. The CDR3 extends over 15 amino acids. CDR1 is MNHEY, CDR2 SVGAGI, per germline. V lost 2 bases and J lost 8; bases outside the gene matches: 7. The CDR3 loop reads CASSYGLAGADEQFF. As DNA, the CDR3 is TGTGCCAGCAGTTACGGGTTAGCGGGAGCGGATGAGCAGTTCTTC.

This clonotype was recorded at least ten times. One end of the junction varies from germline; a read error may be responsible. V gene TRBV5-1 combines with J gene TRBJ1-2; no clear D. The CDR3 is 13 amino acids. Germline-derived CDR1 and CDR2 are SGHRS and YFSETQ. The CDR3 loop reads CASSDGPNYGYTF. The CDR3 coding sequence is TGTGCCAGCAGTGACGGTCCTAACTATGGCTACACCTTC.

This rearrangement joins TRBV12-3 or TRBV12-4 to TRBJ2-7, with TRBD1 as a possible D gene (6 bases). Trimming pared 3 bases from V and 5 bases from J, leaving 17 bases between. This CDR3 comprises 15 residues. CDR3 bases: TGTGCCAGCAGTTTTAAGGCAGGGGAAGGCGACGAGCAGTACTTC. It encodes CASSFKAGEGDEQYF.

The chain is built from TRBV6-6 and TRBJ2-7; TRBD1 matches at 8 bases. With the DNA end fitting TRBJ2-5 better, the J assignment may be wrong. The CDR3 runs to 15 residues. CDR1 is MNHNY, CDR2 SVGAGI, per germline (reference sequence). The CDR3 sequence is CASSTNQGAWETQYF. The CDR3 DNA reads TGTGCCAGCAGTACGAATCAGGGGGCTTGGGAGACCCAGTACTTC.

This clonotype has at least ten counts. As DNA, the CDR3 is TGTGCCAGCAGCTTAGCCTGGGGAAGCAATCAGCCCCAGCATTTT. It specifies CASSLAWGSNQPQHF. The chain links TRBV7-6 to TRBJ1-5; no reliable D call. Per the germline V gene, CDR1 is SGHVS and CDR2 is FNYEAQ. The CDR3 loop spans 15 amino acids. V was pared by 0 bases and J by 1 base, with 7 bases between. The full variable domain, its missing parts supplied by reference TRBV7-6 and TRBJ1-5, is GAGVSQSPRYKVTKRGQDVALRCDPISGHVSLYWYRQALGQGPEFLTYFNYEAQQDKSGLPNDRFSAERPEGSISTLTIQRTEQRDSAMYRCASSLAWGSNQPQHFGDGTRLSIL.

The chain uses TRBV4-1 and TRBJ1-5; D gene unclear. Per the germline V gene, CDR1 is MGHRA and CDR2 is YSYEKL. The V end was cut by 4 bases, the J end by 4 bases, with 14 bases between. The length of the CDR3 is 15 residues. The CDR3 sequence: CASSRQDGQNQPQHF. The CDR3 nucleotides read TGCGCCAGCAGCCGCCAGGACGGCCAGAATCAGCCCCAGCATTTT.

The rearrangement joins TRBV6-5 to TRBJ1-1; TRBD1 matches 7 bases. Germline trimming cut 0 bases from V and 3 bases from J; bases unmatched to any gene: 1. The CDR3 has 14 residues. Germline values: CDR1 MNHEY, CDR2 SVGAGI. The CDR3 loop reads CASSYSGTDTEAFF. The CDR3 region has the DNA TGTGCCAGCAGTTACTCGGGGACAGACACTGAAGCTTTCTTT.

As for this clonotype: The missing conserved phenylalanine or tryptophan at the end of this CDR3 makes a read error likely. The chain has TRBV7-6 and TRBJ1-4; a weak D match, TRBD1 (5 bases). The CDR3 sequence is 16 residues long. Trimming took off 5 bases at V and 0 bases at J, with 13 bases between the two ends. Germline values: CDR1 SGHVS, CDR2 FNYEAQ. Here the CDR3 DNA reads TGTGCCAGCAGCCCCATCGGGGGGGCAACTAATGAAAAACTGTTTGTT. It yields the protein CASSPIGGATNEKLFV.

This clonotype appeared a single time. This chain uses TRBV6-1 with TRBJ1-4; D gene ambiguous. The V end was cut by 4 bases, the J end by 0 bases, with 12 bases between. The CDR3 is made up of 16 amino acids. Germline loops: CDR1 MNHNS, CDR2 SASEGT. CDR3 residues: CASSARRQATNEKLFF. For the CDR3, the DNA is TGTGCCAGCAGTGCACGAAGGCAGGCAACTAATGAAAAACTGTTTTTT.

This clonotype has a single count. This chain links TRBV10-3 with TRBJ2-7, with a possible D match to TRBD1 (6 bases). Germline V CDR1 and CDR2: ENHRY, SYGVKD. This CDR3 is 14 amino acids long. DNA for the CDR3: TGTGCTGCCGGGACCAGGGGACCGACCTACGAGCAGTACTTC. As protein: CAAGTRGPTYEQYF.

The CDR3 DNA reads TGTGCCAGCAGAAAATCCTCAGGGATCGAGCAGTACTTC. It yields the protein CASRKSSGIEQYF. The V and J genes are TRBV12-3 or TRBV12-4 and TRBJ2-7, with D maybe TRBD1 (5 bases). The ends were cut back, 6 bases at V and 6 bases at J, with 15 bases in the middle. The CDR3 totals 13 residues.

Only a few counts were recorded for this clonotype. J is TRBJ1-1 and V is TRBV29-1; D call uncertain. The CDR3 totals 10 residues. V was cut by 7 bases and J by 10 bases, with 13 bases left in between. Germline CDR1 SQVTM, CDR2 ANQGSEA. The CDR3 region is CSAVSRGAFF. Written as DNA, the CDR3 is TGCAGCGCCGTATCAAGAGGAGCTTTCTTT.

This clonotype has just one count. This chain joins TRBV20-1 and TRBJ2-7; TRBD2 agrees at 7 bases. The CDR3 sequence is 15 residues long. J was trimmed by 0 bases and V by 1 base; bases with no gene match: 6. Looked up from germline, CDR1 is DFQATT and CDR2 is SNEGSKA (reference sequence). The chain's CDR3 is CSARATSDSSYEQYF. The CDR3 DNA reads TGCAGTGCTAGAGCCACTAGCGACAGCTCCTACGAGCAGTACTTC.

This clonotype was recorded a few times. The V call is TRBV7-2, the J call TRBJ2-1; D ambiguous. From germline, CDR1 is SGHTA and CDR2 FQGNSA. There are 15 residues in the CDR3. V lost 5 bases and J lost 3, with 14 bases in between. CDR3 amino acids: CASSPDQSRYNEQFF. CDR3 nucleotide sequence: TGTGCCAGCAGCCCGGACCAGAGCCGCTACAATGAGCAGTTCTTC.

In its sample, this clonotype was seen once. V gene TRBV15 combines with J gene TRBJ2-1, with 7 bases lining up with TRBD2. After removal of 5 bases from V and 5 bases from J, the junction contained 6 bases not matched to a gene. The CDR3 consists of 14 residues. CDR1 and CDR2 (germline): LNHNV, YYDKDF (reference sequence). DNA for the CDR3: TGTGCCACCAGCCCCAAAGCGGGGCACAATGAGCAGTTCTTC. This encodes CATSPKAGHNEQFF.

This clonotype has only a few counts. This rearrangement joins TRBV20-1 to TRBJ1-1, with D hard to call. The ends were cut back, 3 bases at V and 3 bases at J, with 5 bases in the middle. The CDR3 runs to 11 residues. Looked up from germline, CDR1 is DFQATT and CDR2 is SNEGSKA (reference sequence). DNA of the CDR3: TGCAGTGCTAGGATCGACACTGAAGCTTTCTTT. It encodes CSARIDTEAFF.

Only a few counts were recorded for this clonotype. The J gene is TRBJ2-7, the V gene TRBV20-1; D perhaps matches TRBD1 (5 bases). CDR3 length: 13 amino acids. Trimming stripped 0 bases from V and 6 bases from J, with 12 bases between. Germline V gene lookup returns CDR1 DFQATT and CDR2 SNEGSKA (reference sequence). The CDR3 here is CSARDPQGGEQYF. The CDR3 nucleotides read TGCAGTGCTAGAGATCCCCAGGGCGGCGAGCAGTACTTC.

The CDR3 is CATTETVRYQHF. CDR3 DNA: TGTGCCACCACTGAGACAGTGAGGTACCAGCATTTT. J is TRBJ1-5 and V is TRBV24-1; weak D call: TRBD1 (5 bases). The length of the CDR3 is 12 residues. The V gene lost 8 bases and the J gene lost 12 bases, with 16 bases spanning the gap. Per the germline V gene, CDR1 is KGHDR and CDR2 is SFDVKD.